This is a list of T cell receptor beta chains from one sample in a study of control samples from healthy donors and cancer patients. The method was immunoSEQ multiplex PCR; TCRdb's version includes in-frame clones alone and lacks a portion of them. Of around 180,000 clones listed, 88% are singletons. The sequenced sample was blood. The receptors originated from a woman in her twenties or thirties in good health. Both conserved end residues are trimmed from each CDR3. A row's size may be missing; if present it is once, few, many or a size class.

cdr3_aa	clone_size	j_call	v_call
ASSRGPPLGDTQY	NA	TRBJ2-3	TRBV5-6
ASSSGRGDTQY	NA	TRBJ2-3	TRBV18
ASSLDQGGYTGELF	few	TRBJ2-2	TRBV11-3
ASSFGAGTGVYEQY	NA	TRBJ2-7	TRBV28
ASSIDLEAGELF	NA	TRBJ2-2	TRBV19
ASSLNPTGGGYEQY	NA	TRBJ2-7	TRBV27
ASERRGDGYT	once	TRBJ1-2	TRBV19
ASRERKNTGELF	NA	TRBJ2-2	TRBV28
ASSPQGGASTDTQY	NA	TRBJ2-3	TRBV19
ASSYGSGTRNEKLF	NA	TRBJ1-4	TRBV7-9
ASSYPNTEAF	NA	TRBJ1-1	TRBV5-4
ASSPKSLPGSGNEQF	NA	TRBJ2-1	TRBV7-9
ASSFSDNEQF	NA	TRBJ2-1	TRBV5-1
ASSQKGGTVSPLH	NA	TRBJ1-6	TRBV6-2/TRBV6-3
ASSPLNEKLF	NA	TRBJ1-4	TRBV7-8
ASRAGLKGLNEKLF	NA	TRBJ1-4	TRBV6-4
ASSQDRSTAGAEAF	NA	TRBJ1-1	TRBV4-1
ASSLGRGSNQPQH	NA	TRBJ1-5	TRBV27
ASSHPTVTYGYT	NA	TRBJ1-2	TRBV28
ASSLAGLEAF	once	TRBJ1-1	TRBV5-1
ASSQSGSYGYT	NA	TRBJ1-2	TRBV3-1/TRBV3-2
ASSPPARDTQY	NA	TRBJ2-3	TRBV11-2